The source of this T cell receptor beta chain is a study of T-cell reconstitution after alpha-beta-depleted transplantation in children. Notes on the study in general: Once a year had passed after transplant, T-cell counts and diversity came mostly from newly produced T cells. It was reported that alpha-beta T cells came from several hundred expanded graft clones (about two months after transplant).

A library of TCRbeta sequences, prepared with unique molecular identifiers, was generated. TCRdb analysed the PCR reads with MiXCR anew, one entry per CDR3 protein. Among 250,000 to 300,000 distinct CDR3 sequences listed, 10% were seen once. This clonotype turned up a few times. No antigen is known for it. Germline V lookup: CDR1 SGHRS, CDR2 YFSETQ. V was pared by 5 bases and J by 6 bases, with 10 bases of the junction left unmatched. This CDR3 has 15 amino acids. This sequence originates from a boy under two years old with acute myeloid leukemia, due to receive a stem cell transplant. The material was PBMCs, obtained before TCRalphabeta/CD19-depleted stem cell transplant. The V and J genes are TRBV5-1 and TRBJ2-3; 9 nucleotides line up with TRBD2. CDR3 bases: TGCGCCAGCAGAGGGGGGGTAGCGGGAGCGGATACGCAGTATTTT. Translated: CASRGGVAGADTQYF.